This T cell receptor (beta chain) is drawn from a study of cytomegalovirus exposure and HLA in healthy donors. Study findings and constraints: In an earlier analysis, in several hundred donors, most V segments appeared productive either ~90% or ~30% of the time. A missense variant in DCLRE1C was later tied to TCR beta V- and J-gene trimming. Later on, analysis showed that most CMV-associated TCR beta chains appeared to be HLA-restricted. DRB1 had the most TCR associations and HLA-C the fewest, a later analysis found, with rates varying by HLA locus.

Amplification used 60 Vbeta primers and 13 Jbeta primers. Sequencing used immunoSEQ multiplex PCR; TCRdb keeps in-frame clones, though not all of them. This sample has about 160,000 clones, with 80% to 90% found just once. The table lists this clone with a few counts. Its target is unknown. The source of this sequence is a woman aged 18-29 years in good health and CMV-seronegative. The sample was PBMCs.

DNA of the CDR3: TGTGCCAGCAGTTTATATATGAACACTGAAGCTTTCTTT. Protein sequence: CASSLYMNTEAFF. V and J are TRBV6-5 and TRBJ1-1, with D unclear. Looked up from germline, CDR1 is MNHEY and CDR2 is SVGAGI. Trimming pared 4 bases from V and 0 bases from J, leaving 6 bases between. The length of the CDR3 is 13 residues.